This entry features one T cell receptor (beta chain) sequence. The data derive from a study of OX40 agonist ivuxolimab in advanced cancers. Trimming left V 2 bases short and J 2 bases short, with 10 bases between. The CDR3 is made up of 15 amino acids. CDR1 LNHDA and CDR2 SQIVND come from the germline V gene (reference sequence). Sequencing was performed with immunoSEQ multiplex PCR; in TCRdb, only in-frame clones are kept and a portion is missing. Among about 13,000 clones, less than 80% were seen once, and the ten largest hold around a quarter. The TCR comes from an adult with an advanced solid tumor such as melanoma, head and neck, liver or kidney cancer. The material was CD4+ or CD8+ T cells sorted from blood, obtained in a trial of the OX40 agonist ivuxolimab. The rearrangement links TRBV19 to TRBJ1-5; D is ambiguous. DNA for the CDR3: TGTGCCAGTAGTATAAGAGAGGGAGGCAATCAGCCCCAGCATTTT. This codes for CASSIREGGNQPQHF.